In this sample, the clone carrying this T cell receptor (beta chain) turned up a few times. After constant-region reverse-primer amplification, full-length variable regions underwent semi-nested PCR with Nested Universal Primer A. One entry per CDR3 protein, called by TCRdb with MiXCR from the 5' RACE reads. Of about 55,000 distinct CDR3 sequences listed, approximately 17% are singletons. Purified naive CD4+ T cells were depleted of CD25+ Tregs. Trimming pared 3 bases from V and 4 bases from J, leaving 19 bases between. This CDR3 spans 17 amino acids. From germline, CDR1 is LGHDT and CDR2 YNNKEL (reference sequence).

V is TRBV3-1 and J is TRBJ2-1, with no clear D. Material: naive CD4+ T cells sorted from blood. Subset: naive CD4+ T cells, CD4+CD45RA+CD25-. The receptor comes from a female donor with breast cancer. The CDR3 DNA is TGTGCCAGCAGCCATTCCCAGACCGCGGCAACTTACAATGAGCAGTTCTTC. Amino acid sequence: CASSHSQTAATYNEQFF.